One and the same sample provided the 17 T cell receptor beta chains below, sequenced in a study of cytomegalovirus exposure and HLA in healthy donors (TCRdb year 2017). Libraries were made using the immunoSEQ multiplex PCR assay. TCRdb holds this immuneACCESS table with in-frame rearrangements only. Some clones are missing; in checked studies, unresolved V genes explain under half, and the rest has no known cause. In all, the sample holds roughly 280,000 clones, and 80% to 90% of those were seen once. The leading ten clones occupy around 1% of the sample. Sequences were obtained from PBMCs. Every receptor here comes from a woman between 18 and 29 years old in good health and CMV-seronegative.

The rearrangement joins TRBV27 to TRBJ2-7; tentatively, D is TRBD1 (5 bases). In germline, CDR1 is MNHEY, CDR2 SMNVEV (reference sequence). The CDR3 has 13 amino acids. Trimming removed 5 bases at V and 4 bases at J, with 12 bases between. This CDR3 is CASSARREYEQYF. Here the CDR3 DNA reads TGTGCCAGCAGTGCCCGCAGGGAATACGAGCAGTACTTC.

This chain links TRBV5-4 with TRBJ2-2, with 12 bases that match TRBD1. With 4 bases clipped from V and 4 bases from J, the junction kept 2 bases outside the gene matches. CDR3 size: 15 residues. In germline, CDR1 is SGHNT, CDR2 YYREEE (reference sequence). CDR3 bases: TGTGCCAGCAGCCGGGACAGGGGGCCCACCGGGGAGCTGTTTTTT. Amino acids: CASSRDRGPTGELFF.

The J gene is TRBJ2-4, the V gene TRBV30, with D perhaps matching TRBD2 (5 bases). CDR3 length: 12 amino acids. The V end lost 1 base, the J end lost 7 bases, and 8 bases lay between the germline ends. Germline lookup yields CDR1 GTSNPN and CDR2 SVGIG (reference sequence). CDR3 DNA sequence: TGTGCCTGGAGTGCACTAGGGAACATTCAGTACTTC. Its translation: CAWSALGNIQYF.

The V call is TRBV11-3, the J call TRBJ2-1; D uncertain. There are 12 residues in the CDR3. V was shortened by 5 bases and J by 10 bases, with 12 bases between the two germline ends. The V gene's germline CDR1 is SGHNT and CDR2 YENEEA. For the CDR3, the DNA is TGTGCCAGCAGCCCTAGTGGGTGGGAGCAGTTCTTC. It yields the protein CASSPSGWEQFF.

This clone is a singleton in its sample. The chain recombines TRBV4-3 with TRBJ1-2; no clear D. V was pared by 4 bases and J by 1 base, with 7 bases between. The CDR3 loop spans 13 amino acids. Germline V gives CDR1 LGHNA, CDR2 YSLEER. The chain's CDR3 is CASSPAGNYGYTF. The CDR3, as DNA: TGCGCCAGCAGCCCGGCGGGTAACTATGGCTACACCTTC.

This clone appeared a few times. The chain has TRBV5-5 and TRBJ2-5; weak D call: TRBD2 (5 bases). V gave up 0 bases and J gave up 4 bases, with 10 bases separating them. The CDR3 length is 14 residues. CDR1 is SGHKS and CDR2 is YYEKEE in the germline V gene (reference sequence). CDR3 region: CASSLGELRETQYF. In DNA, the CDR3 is TGTGCCAGCAGCTTGGGGGAGCTCCGAGAGACCCAGTACTTC.

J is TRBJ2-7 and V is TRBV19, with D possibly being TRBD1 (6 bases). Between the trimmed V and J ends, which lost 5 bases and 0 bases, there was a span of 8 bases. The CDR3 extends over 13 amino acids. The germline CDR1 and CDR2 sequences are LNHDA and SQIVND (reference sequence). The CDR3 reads CASSRQDSYEQYF. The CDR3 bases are TGTGCCAGTAGTCGACAGGACTCCTACGAGCAGTACTTC.

CDR3 protein: CASSLLQDSYGYTF. The DNA of the CDR3 is TGTGCCAGCAGCTTACTGCAGGACAGCTATGGCTACACCTTC. The chain joins TRBV7-8 to TRBJ1-2, with D possibly matching TRBD1 (6 bases). The germline V gene encodes CDR1 SGHVS and CDR2 FQNEAQ. The length of the CDR3 is 14 residues. V was cut by 2 bases and J by 4 bases, with 11 bases left in between. Combining the CDR3 with reference TRBV7-8 and TRBJ1-2 gives the whole variable domain GAGVSQSPRYKVAKRGQDVALRCDPISGHVSLFWYQQALGQGPEFLTYFQNEAQLDKSGLPSDRFFAERPEGSVSTLKIQRTQQEDSAVYLCASSLLQDSYGYTFGSGTRLTVV.

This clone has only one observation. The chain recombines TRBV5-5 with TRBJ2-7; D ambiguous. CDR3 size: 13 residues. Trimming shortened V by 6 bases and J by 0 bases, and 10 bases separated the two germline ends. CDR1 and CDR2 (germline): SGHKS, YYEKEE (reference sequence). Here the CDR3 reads CASKRPSSYEQYF. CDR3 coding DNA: TGTGCCAGCAAAAGGCCTAGCTCCTACGAGCAGTACTTC.

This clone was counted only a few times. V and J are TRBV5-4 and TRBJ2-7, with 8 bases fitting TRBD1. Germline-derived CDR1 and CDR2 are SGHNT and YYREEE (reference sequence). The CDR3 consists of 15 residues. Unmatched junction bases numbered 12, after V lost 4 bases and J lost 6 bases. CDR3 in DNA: TGTGCCAGCAGCCTAATGCCGGGACAGGCCTTCGAGCAGTACTTC. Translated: CASSLMPGQAFEQYF.

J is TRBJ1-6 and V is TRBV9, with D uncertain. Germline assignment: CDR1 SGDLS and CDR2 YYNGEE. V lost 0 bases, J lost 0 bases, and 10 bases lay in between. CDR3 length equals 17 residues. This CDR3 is CASSVAAGSSYNSPLHF. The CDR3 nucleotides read TGTGCCAGCAGCGTAGCTGCGGGGAGCTCCTATAATTCACCCCTCCACTTT. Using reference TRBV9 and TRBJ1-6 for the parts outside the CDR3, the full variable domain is DSGVTQTPKHLITATGQRVTLRCSPRSGDLSVYWYQQSLDQGLQFLIQYYNGEERAKGNILERFSAQQFPDLHSELNLSSLELGDSALYFCASSVAAGSSYNSPLHFGNGTRLTVT.

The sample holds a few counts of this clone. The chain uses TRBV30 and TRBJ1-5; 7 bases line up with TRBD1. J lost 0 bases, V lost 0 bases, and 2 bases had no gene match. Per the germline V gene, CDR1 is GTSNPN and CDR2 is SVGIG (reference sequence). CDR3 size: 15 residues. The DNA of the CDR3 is TGTGCCTGGAGTGTGACAGGGTATAGCAATCAGCCCCAGCATTTT. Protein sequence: CAWSVTGYSNQPQHF.

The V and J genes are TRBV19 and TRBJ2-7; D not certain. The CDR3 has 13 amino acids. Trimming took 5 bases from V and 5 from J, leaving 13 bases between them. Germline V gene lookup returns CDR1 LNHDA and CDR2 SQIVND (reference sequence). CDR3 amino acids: CASSSPKSHEQYF. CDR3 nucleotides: TGTGCCAGTAGTTCCCCCAAGAGCCACGAGCAGTACTTC. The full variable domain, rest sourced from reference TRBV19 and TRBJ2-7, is DGGITQSPKYLFRKEGQNVTLSCEQNLNHDAMYWYRQDPGQGLRLIYYSQIVNDFQKGDIAEGYSVSREKKESFPLTVTSAQKNPTAFYLCASSSPKSHEQYFGPGTRLTVT.

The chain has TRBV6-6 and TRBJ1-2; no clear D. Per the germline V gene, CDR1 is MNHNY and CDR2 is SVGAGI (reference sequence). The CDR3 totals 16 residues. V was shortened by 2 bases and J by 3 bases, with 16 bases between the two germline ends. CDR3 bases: TGTGCCAGCAGTTACCCGACGGAGGTGACGGACTATGGCTACACCTTC. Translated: CASSYPTEVTDYGYTF.

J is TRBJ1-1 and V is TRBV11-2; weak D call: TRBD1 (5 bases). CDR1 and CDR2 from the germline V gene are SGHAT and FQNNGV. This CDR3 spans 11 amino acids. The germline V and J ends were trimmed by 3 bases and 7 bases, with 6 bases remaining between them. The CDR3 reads CASSLTVEAFF. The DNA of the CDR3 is TGTGCCAGCAGCTTGACAGTTGAAGCTTTCTTT.

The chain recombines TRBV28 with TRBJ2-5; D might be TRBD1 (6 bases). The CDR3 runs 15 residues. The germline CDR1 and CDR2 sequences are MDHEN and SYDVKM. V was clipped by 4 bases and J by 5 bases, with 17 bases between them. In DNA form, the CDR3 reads TGTGCCAGCAGTTCCCCCGGGACAACCTGGGAGACCCAGTACTTC. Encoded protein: CASSSPGTTWETQYF.

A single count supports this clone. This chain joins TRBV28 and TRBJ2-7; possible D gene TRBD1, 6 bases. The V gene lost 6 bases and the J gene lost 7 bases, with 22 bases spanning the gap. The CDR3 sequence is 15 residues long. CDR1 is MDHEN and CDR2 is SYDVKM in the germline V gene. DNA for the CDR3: TGTGCCAGCAGCACATTCAATCTGTTGAGGGGGGAGCAGTACTTC. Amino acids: CASSTFNLLRGEQYF.